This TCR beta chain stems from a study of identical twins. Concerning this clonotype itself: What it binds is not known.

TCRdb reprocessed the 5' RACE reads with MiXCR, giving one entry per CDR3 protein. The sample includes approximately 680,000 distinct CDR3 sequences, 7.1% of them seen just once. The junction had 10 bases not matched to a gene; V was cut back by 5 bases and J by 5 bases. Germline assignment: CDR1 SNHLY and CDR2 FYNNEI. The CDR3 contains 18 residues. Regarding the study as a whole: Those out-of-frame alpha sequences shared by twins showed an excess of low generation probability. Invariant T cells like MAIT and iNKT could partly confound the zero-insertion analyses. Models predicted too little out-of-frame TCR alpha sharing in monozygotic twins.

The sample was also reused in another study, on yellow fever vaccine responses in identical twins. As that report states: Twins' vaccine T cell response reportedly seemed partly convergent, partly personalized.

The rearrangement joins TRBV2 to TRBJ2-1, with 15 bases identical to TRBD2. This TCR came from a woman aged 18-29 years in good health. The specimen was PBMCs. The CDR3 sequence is CASSFRTSGGALDNEQFF. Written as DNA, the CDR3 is TGTGCCAGCAGTTTTCGGACTAGCGGGGGGGCGTTGGACAATGAGCAGTTCTTC. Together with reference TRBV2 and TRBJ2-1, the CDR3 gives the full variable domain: EPEVTQTPSHQVTQMGQEVILRCVPISNHLYFYWYRQILGQKVEFLVSFYNNEISEKSEIFDDQFSVERPDGSNFTLKIRSTKLEDSAMYFCASSFRTSGGALDNEQFFGPGTRLTVL.